These 29 T cell receptor beta chains were all obtained from the same sample, sequenced in a study of T cell responses to AZD1222 COVID-19 vaccine. TCRdb keeps only in-frame clones here, not all; method: immunoSEQ multiplex PCR. The data contain around 180,000 clones, about 90% of them singletons. Sample: peripheral blood, taken on day 0 of AZD1222 vaccination. The receptors originated from an adult in good health.

This chain uses TRBV7-8 with TRBJ1-1; TRBD1 matches at 7 bases. CDR3 size: 19 residues. V was clipped by 5 bases and J by 4 bases; unmatched bases: 22. Looked up from germline, CDR1 is SGHVS and CDR2 is FQNEAQ. The CDR3 here is CASSPDRAGVQGGSTEAFF. In nucleotides, the CDR3 is TGTGCCAGCAGCCCCGACAGGGCCGGTGTACAAGGGGGCTCCACTGAAGCTTTCTTT.

Written as DNA, the CDR3 is TGTGCCAGCAGCTTAGGTTGGCAGGTCTCCTACGAGCAGTACTTC. As protein: CASSLGWQVSYEQYF. This rearrangement joins TRBV11-2 to TRBJ2-7; D not resolved. The CDR3 is 15 residues long. Between the trimmed V and J ends, which lost 1 base and 0 bases, there was a span of 10 bases. CDR1 and CDR2 from the germline V gene are SGHAT and FQNNGV. Full variable domain (rest looked up from reference TRBV11-2 and TRBJ2-7): EAGVAQSPRYKIIEKRQSVAFWCNPISGHATLYWYQQILGQGPKLLIQFQNNGVVDDSQLPKDRFSAERLKGVDSTLKIQPAKLEDSAVYLCASSLGWQVSYEQYFGPGTRLTVT.

DNA of the CDR3: TGCGCCAGCAGCTTGCGGGGGGGCTACGAGCAGTACTTC. The encoded protein is CASSLRGGYEQYF. V gene TRBV5-1 combines with J gene TRBJ2-7, with TRBD2 identical over 8 bases. The CDR3 has 13 amino acids. The V gene's germline CDR1 is SGHRS and CDR2 YFSETQ. The J segment lost 3 bases and the V segment lost 1 base, leaving 0 bases of the junction unmatched.

CDR3 residues: CASSGDGWNGYTF. DNA of the CDR3: TGCGCCAGCAGCGGGGACGGATGGAATGGCTACACCTTC. The chain combines TRBV5-1 with TRBJ1-2; D might be TRBD1 (5 bases). Trimming removed 4 bases from V and 6 bases from J, with 13 bases in between. This CDR3 is built from 13 residues. Germline assignment: CDR1 SGHRS and CDR2 YFSETQ.

This rearrangement joins TRBV4-1 to TRBJ1-6, with a possible D match to TRBD1 (5 bases). V was pared by 4 bases and J by 0 bases, with 13 bases between. The germline V gene has CDR1 MGHRA and CDR2 YSYEKL. This CDR3 has 17 residues. The CDR3 nucleotides are TGCGCCAGCAGCCCCGGGGGGACCAGCTCCTATAATTCACCCCTCCACTTT. Translated: CASSPGGTSSYNSPLHF.

The V call is TRBV18, the J call TRBJ2-7; TRBD2 matches 10 bases. The V gene end was trimmed by 1 base and the J gene end by 2 bases; junction bases not matched to a gene: 5. The length of the CDR3 is 16 residues. Germline CDR1 and CDR2: KGHSH and LQKENI. This chain's CDR3 is CASSPLASGGTYEQYF. CDR3 nucleotides: TGTGCCAGCTCACCACTGGCTAGCGGGGGCACCTACGAGCAGTACTTC. Together with reference TRBV18 and TRBJ2-7, the CDR3 gives the full variable domain: NAGVMQNPRHLVRRRGQEARLRCSPMKGHSHVYWYRQLPEEGLKFMVYLQKENIIDESGMPKERFSAEFPKEGPSILRIQQVVRGDSAAYFCASSPLASGGTYEQYFGPGTRLTVT.

The V call is TRBV9, the J call TRBJ1-1, with TRBD1 matching 8 bases. CDR1 and CDR2 (germline): SGDLS, YYNGEE. V lost 1 base and J lost 4; bases outside the gene matches: 6. The CDR3 sequence is 15 residues long. The CDR3 region has the DNA TGTGCCAGCAGCGTAAAACAGGGGGTGAGCACTGAAGCTTTCTTT. Translation: CASSVKQGVSTEAFF.

The chain joins TRBV28 to TRBJ2-7, with 7 nucleotides matching TRBD2. This CDR3 spans 14 amino acids. V lost 5 bases to trimming and J lost 3 bases; unmatched junction nucleotides: 7. CDR1 is MDHEN and CDR2 is SYDVKM in the germline V gene. The CDR3 DNA follows: TGTGCCAGCAGTCTCTCTAGCGGAGTCTACGAGCAGTACTTC. It specifies CASSLSSGVYEQYF.

The V and J genes are TRBV9 and TRBJ2-1; tentatively, D is TRBD1 or TRBD2 (5 bases each). Germline CDR1 is SGDLS and CDR2 is YYNGEE. The CDR3 spans 15 residues. The V end was cut by 3 bases, the J end by 4 bases, with 14 bases between. The CDR3 DNA follows: TGTGCCAGCAGCGCGTCCGGGACCCTATACAATGAGCAGTTCTTC. Its translation: CASSASGTLYNEQFF.

The chain is built from TRBV27 and TRBJ2-7, with a tentative D call TRBD2 (6 bases). With 0 bases removed from V and 3 bases from J, the gap between germline ends came to 18 bases. This CDR3 has 17 amino acids. CDR1 is MNHEY and CDR2 is SMNVEV in the germline V gene (reference sequence). CDR3 in DNA: TGTGCCAGCAGTTTATCTCTCACTAGCCCCAACAACTACGAGCAGTACTTC. It specifies CASSLSLTSPNNYEQYF.

V usage is TRBV7-2 and J usage is TRBJ2-3, with TRBD1 matching over 7 bases. Germline V gene sequence: CDR1 SGHTA, CDR2 FQGNSA. CDR3 length equals 16 residues. V lost 1 base to trimming and J lost 6 bases; unmatched junction nucleotides: 10. The CDR3 sequence: CASSLGGRGGGDTQYF. CDR3 DNA: TGTGCCAGCAGCTTAGGGGGCAGAGGGGGCGGCGATACGCAGTATTTT.

The rearrangement uses TRBV4-2 and TRBJ2-7, with 11 bases fitting TRBD2. The V and J ends lost 3 bases and 0 bases, in that order; junction bases with no gene match: 4. Looked up from germline, CDR1 is LGHNA and CDR2 is YNFKEQ. The length of the CDR3 is 16 residues. The CDR3 DNA reads TGTGCCAGCAGCCAGGAGACTAGCGGGGCCTCCTACGAGCAGTACTTC. Protein sequence: CASSQETSGASYEQYF.

The chain employs TRBV12-3 or TRBV12-4 and TRBJ2-3; 7 bases fit TRBD1. The length of the CDR3 is 12 residues. The trim removed 2 bases at V and 11 bases at J, leaving 4 bases unmatched. DNA of the CDR3: TGTGCCAGCAGTTTATCACAGGGGCAGCAGTATTTT. The encoded protein is CASSLSQGQQYF.

The V gene is TRBV6-4, the J gene TRBJ1-1; 8 bases are a match to TRBD1. The junction had 7 bases not matched to a gene; V was cut back by 5 bases and J by 5 bases. CDR3 size: 14 residues. Germline V CDR1 and CDR2: MRHNA, SNTAGT. For the CDR3, the DNA is TGTGCCAGCAGTAGAGACAGGGGAGGGACTGAAGCTTTCTTT. Translated: CASSRDRGGTEAFF.

Comments on this clone: The junction and the germline gene differ at one end; a read error may be behind it. The V and J genes are TRBV11-3 and TRBJ2-2, with a tentative D call TRBD1 (6 bases). This CDR3 comprises 15 residues. Germline V gene data show CDR1 as SGHNT and CDR2 as YENEEA. Here the CDR3 reads CASSLDHRETGELFF. As DNA, the CDR3 is TGTGCCAGCAGCCTAGACCACAGGGAAACCGGGGAGCTGTTTTTT.

This rearrangement joins TRBV28 to TRBJ1-3; D is unclear. This CDR3 spans 15 amino acids. The V end lost 4 bases, the J end lost 0 bases, and 10 bases lay between the germline ends. Looked up from germline, CDR1 is MDHEN and CDR2 is SYDVKM. CDR3 in DNA: TGTGCCAGCAGTTCCCTACGGAGCTCTGGAAACACCATATATTTT. It is translated as CASSSLRSSGNTIYF. The full variable domain, completed using reference TRBV28 and TRBJ1-3, is DVKVTQSSRYLVKRTGEKVFLECVQDMDHENMFWYRQDPGLGLRLIYFSYDVKMKEKGDIPEGYSVSREKKERFSLILESASTNQTSMYLCASSSLRSSGNTIYFGEGSWLTVV.

This chain joins TRBV20-1 and TRBJ2-1; D tentatively reads TRBD1 or TRBD2 (5 bases each). Trimming removed 7 bases from V and 10 bases from J, with 8 bases in between. Germline V gene sequence: CDR1 DFQATT, CDR2 SNEGSKA (reference sequence). The CDR3 loop spans 9 amino acids. The CDR3 DNA is TGCAGTGTAGGGACCGAGCAGTTCTTC. This encodes CSVGTEQFF.

The chain is built from TRBV30 and TRBJ2-7, with 9 bases aligning to TRBD1. Germline lookup yields CDR1 GTSNPN and CDR2 SVGIG (reference sequence). The CDR3 spans 13 residues. V dropped 5 bases and J dropped 4; count of bases not matched to a gene: 6. The CDR3 loop is CAWGGTGKYEQYF. CDR3 nucleotides: TGTGCCTGGGGGGGGACAGGGAAGTACGAGCAGTACTTC.

Points on this clone: Other DNA sequences from this sample encode an identical CDR3 as well. This sequence joins TRBV27 and TRBJ1-6; D not resolved. Trimming took off 4 bases at V and 0 bases at J, with 7 bases between the two ends. This CDR3 has 15 residues. Germline loops: CDR1 MNHEY, CDR2 SMNVEV (reference sequence). DNA of the CDR3: TGTGCCAGCAGTTCCCCGAGCTCCTATAATTCACCCCTCCACTTT. Translation gives CASSSPSSYNSPLHF.

On this clone: This same CDR3 is encoded by further DNA sequences in the sample. The chain links TRBV7-9 to TRBJ2-5, with TRBD2 identical over 10 bases. Trimming cost V 2 bases and J 5 bases; bases outside gene matches: 5. Germline V gene lookup returns CDR1 SEHNR and CDR2 FQNEAQ (reference sequence). The CDR3 covers 15 residues. CDR3 nucleotides: TGTGCCAGCAGCTTAAGTCGACTAGCGGGTGAGACCCAGTACTTC. Protein sequence: CASSLSRLAGETQYF.

This clone has only a few counts. The CDR3 is CASSGPHRGVNYGYTF. The CDR3 region has the DNA TGTGCCAGTAGTGGTCCTCACAGGGGAGTAAACTATGGCTACACCTTC. The chain joins TRBV19 to TRBJ1-2; the match to TRBD1 covers 7 bases. Losses at the gene ends were 5 bases for V and 2 bases for J; bases not matched to a gene: 11. The germline CDR1 and CDR2 sequences are LNHDA and SQIVND (reference sequence). This CDR3 region has 16 residues. The entire variable domain, with the rest obtained from reference TRBV19 and TRBJ1-2, is as follows: DGGITQSPKYLFRKEGQNVTLSCEQNLNHDAMYWYRQDPGQGLRLIYYSQIVNDFQKGDIAEGYSVSREKKESFPLTVTSAQKNPTAFYLCASSGPHRGVNYGYTFGSGTRLTVV.

This chain links TRBV28 with TRBJ2-7; TRBD1 might be the D (5 bases). Trimming left V 2 bases short and J 3 bases short, with 11 bases between. CDR1 and CDR2 (germline): MDHEN, SYDVKM. The CDR3 contains 14 residues. The CDR3 sequence is CASSLRLGDYEQYF. The DNA for the CDR3 is TGTGCCAGCAGTTTACGGCTAGGGGACTACGAGCAGTACTTC.

Written as DNA, the CDR3 is TGTGCCAGCAGTTACAGGGGAAGCGATCAGCCCCAGCATTTT. Translated, it gives CASSYRGSDQPQHF. The chain uses TRBV6-5 and TRBJ1-5, with TRBD1 as a possible D gene (5 bases). The CDR3 length is 14 residues. Germline V gene data show CDR1 as MNHEY and CDR2 as SVGAGI. V was shortened by 2 bases and J by 5 bases, with 10 bases between the two germline ends.

The chain uses TRBV28 and TRBJ1-1; D might be TRBD1 (6 bases). This CDR3 is built from 15 residues. The V end was cut by 2 bases, the J end by 4 bases, with 14 bases between. In germline, CDR1 is MDHEN, CDR2 SYDVKM. This chain's CDR3 is CASSLGRGRGTEAFF. The DNA of the CDR3 is TGTGCCAGCAGTTTAGGCAGGGGCAGGGGCACTGAAGCTTTCTTT.

This chain connects TRBV19 to TRBJ1-2; TRBD1 matches 10 bases. The length of the CDR3 is 15 residues. Losses at the gene ends were 3 bases for V and 5 bases for J; bases not matched to a gene: 6. Germline V gives CDR1 LNHDA, CDR2 SQIVND (reference sequence). The CDR3 protein is CASSIGDRGRYGYTF. As DNA, the CDR3 is TGTGCCAGTAGTATTGGGGACAGGGGAAGATATGGCTACACCTTC. The full variable domain, in which reference TRBV19 and TRBJ1-2 provide the parts outside the CDR3, is DGGITQSPKYLFRKEGQNVTLSCEQNLNHDAMYWYRQDPGQGLRLIYYSQIVNDFQKGDIAEGYSVSREKKESFPLTVTSAQKNPTAFYLCASSIGDRGRYGYTFGSGTRLTVV.

The V and J genes are TRBV6-5 and TRBJ1-1; D may be TRBD1 (6 bases). The CDR3 runs 14 residues. With 6 bases removed from V and 3 bases from J, the gap between germline ends came to 14 bases. From germline, CDR1 is MNHEY and CDR2 SVGAGI. CDR3 in DNA: TGTGCCAGCAGGAAACAGGGACGGTACACTGAAGCTTTCTTT. Translating it yields CASRKQGRYTEAFF.

This chain connects TRBV5-1 to TRBJ2-3, with a weak D call TRBD1 (5 bases). The CDR3 is 13 amino acids. Germline V gives CDR1 SGHRS, CDR2 YFSETQ. Trimming shortened V by 0 bases and J by 5 bases, and 7 bases separated the two germline ends. The CDR3 spells CASSLEGEDTQYF. CDR3 DNA sequence: TGCGCCAGCAGCTTGGAAGGGGAAGATACGCAGTATTTT.

The chain couples TRBV3-1 (or the pseudogene TRBV3-2) to TRBJ2-1, with a possible D match to TRBD2 (6 bases). The germline V gene encodes CDR1 LGHDT and CDR2 YNNKEL (reference sequence). V was trimmed by 1 base and J by 1 base, leaving 11 bases between them. The CDR3 is 16 amino acids. The CDR3 region is CASSQVASESYNEQFF. CDR3 nucleotides: TGTGCCAGCAGCCAAGTCGCTAGCGAGTCCTACAATGAGCAGTTCTTC.

There are a few counts of this clone. The chain couples TRBV11-2 to TRBJ2-4; 7 nucleotides agree with TRBD2. The CDR3 runs to 16 residues. The V gene end was trimmed by 3 bases and the J gene end by 9 bases; junction bases not matched to a gene: 14. Looked up from germline, CDR1 is SGHAT and CDR2 is FQNNGV. The CDR3 sequence is CASSFLAGQGYAIQYF. CDR3 DNA: TGTGCCAGCAGCTTTTTAGCGGGTCAGGGCTATGCCATTCAGTACTTC.